Listed below are T cell receptor beta chains from one sample, sequenced in a study of resident and recirculating memory T cells in vitiligo. TCRdb's table, derived via immunoSEQ multiplex PCR, lists solely in-frame clones and lacks some. Of roughly 76,000 clones listed, roughly nine tenths were seen once; the top ten hold roughly 5%. Material for sequencing was blood. These receptors all stem from a male donor with vitiligo. The CDR3 runs from the conserved cysteine through the conserved F or W. The D gene is left open where the match is weak. Some rows have no size entry. The others give once, few or many, or a class for an expanded clone.

V,size,D,J,DNA,CDR3
TRBV4-3,-,-,TRBJ2-7,TGCGCCAGCAGCCAAGAAATAGGACAGAACCTAATTTACGAGCAGTACTTC,CASSQEIGQNLIYEQYF
TRBV15,-,-,TRBJ1-5,TGTGCCACCAGCAGAGCGGGGATCTATAGCAATCAGCCCCAGCATTTT,CATSRAGIYSNQPQHF
TRBV6-1,-,-,TRBJ2-7,TGTGCCAGCAGTGAAGAAGGGGCCAGCTCCTACGAGCAGTACTTC,CASSEEGASSYEQYF
TRBV7-3,once,TRBD1,TRBJ1-1,TGTGCCGGCAGCTCGGACAGGGCGAACACTGAAGCTTTCTTT,CAGSSDRANTEAFF
TRBV6-5,few,-,TRBJ1-2,TGTGCCAGCATCTCACCCGGGACAATCTATGGCTACACCTTC,CASISPGTIYGYTF
TRBV9,once,TRBD1,TRBJ1-2,TGTGCCAGCAGCGTAGAGGTACAGGGGGCTCTAGGCTACACCTTC,CASSVEVQGALGYTF
TRBV5-4,-,-,TRBJ2-7,TGTGCCAGCGGCCAATACGAGCAGTACTTC,CASGQYEQYF
TRBV6-1,-,-,TRBJ2-7,TGTGCCAGCACGCCGGGTCCTTGGGTCGAGCAGTACTTC,CASTPGPWVEQYF
TRBV29-1,-,TRBD1,TRBJ2-7,TGCAGCGTGACAGGGACAGGGCATCGGGCTTACGAGCAGTACTTC,CSVTGTGHRAYEQYF
TRBV4-3,once,TRBD2,TRBJ2-1,TGCGCCAGCAGCCAAGATCGGTTAGCGGGGAATGACAATGAGCAGTTCTTC,CASSQDRLAGNDNEQFF
TRBV9,-,-,TRBJ1-2,TGTGCCAGCAGCGTCCGGGCAGGGCAGACTCCACCTAGCGGGCTCAACTATGGCTACACCTTC,CASSVRAGQTPPSGLNYGYTF
TRBV7-2,-,TRBD2,TRBJ2-7,TGTGCCAGCAGCAGACTAGCGGGGGCAAGCTACGAGCAGTACTTC,CASSRLAGASYEQYF
TRBV29-1,-,-,TRBJ1-5,TGCAGCGTTGAAGCGACAGGTCAGCCCCAGCATTTT,CSVEATGQPQHF
TRBV5-3,once,TRBD1,TRBJ2-2,TGTGCCAGAAGCTTGGTTTTTATATGCGGGGGACAGGGGATTGTTTACACCGGGGAGCTGTTTTTT,CARSLVFICGGQGIVYTGELFF
TRBV27,-,TRBD1,TRBJ1-2,TGTGCCAGCAGTCCTGGGACAGGGGGAATGATGGCCTATGGCTACACCTTC,CASSPGTGGMMAYGYTF
TRBV29-1,-,-,TRBJ2-2,TGCAGCGTTGTGTGGGGCTTCACCGGGGAGCTGTTTTTT,CSVVWGFTGELFF
TRBV28,-,TRBD1,TRBJ2-7,TGTGCCAGCCGCACTGCCGGGACAGGGGGCTACGAGCAGTACTTC,CASRTAGTGGYEQYF
TRBV27,-,TRBD1,TRBJ1-1,TGTGCCAGCAGTCAACCGGGACAGGGTTGGGAGGTCACTGAAGCTTTCTTT,CASSQPGQGWEVTEAFF
TRBV5-6,-,-,TRBJ2-5,TGTGCCAGCAGCTTCCTAATCAGGGCGGAGACCCAGTACTTC,CASSFLIRAETQYF
TRBV28,once,TRBD1,TRBJ1-2,TGTGCCAGCAGCCCTGGGACAGGGGCGTTCCTAGAGTTGGGCTACACCTTC,CASSPGTGAFLELGYTF
TRBV19,-,-,TRBJ2-7,TGTGCCAGTAGTATAACAGGGCAGGGTAGCGAGCAGTACTTC,CASSITGQGSEQYF
TRBV6-6,-,TRBD1,TRBJ1-5,TGTGCCAGCAGTTACTCGGCAGGGGGAAATCAGCCCCAGCATTTT,CASSYSAGGNQPQHF
TRBV9,-,TRBD1,TRBJ1-1,TGTGCCAGCAGCGTAGGGAGGGTCGGGGACAGGGAAGCTTTCTTT,CASSVGRVGDREAFF
TRBV11-3,-,-,TRBJ2-3,TGTGCCAGCAGCTTTTCGGGCAGGGCCACAGATACGCAGTATTTT,CASSFSGRATDTQYF